Shown below are 20 T cell receptor beta chains from a single sample sequenced in a study of beta chain features in type 1 diabetes. Reverse transcription of all isolated RNA meant that expressed TCRB transcripts were sequenced. Some clones are missing from TCRdb's copy, which holds only in-frame ones; the method was immunoSEQ multiplex PCR. The sample yields about 620,000 clones, around 16% seen once. Sequencing input: naive CD4+ T cells from blood. These receptors all come from a man aged 18-30 years in good health.

This clone was counted a few times. V gene TRBV7-3 combines with J gene TRBJ2-3, with D tentatively TRBD1 or TRBD2 (5 bases each). The CDR3 runs 13 residues. Trimming shortened V by 5 bases and J by 0 bases, and 6 bases separated the two germline ends. The germline V gene has CDR1 SGHTA and CDR2 FQGTGA. The CDR3 protein is CASSRDSTDTQYF. CDR3 DNA sequence: TGTGCCAGCAGCCGGGACAGCACAGATACGCAGTATTTT.

V and J are TRBV7-9 and TRBJ2-7, with unresolved D. Trimming took 5 bases from V and 4 from J, leaving 9 bases between them. This CDR3 has 12 amino acids. Looked up from germline, CDR1 is SEHNR and CDR2 is FQNEAQ (reference sequence). CDR3 DNA: TGTGCCAGCAGCCCAGATCTATACGAGCAGTACTTC. Protein: CASSPDLYEQYF. The full variable domain, completed using reference TRBV7-9 and TRBJ2-7, is DTGVSQNPRHKITKRGQNVTFRCDPISEHNRLYWYRQTLGQGPEFLTYFQNEAQLEKSRLLSDRFSAERPKGSFSTLEIQRTEQGDSAMYLCASSPDLYEQYFGPGTRLTVT.

There are a few counts of this clone. Distinct nucleotide sequences in the sample also encode this CDR3. For the CDR3, the DNA is TGTGCCAGCAGTTTGTTGGTTAATGAGCAGTTCTTC. It codes for CASSLLVNEQFF. This chain uses TRBV28 with TRBJ2-1; D uncertain. V was trimmed by 3 bases and J by 7 bases, leaving 7 bases between them. The germline CDR1 and CDR2 sequences are MDHEN and SYDVKM. The CDR3 is 12 residues long. Filled out from reference TRBV28 and TRBJ2-1, the complete variable domain reads DVKVTQSSRYLVKRTGEKVFLECVQDMDHENMFWYRQDPGLGLRLIYFSYDVKMKEKGDIPEGYSVSREKKERFSLILESASTNQTSMYLCASSLLVNEQFFGPGTRLTVL.

This clone has more than one count but fewer than ten. The CDR3 here is CASSSDRGSQPQHF. As DNA, the CDR3 is TGTGCCAGCAGTTCGGACAGGGGGAGCCAGCCCCAGCATTTT. This chain uses TRBV7-9 with TRBJ1-5, with TRBD1 matching 10 bases. Germline V gene data show CDR1 as SEHNR and CDR2 as FQNEAQ (reference sequence). The length of the CDR3 is 14 residues. The J segment lost 7 bases and the V segment lost 6 bases, leaving 6 bases of the junction unmatched.

The genes are TRBV9 and TRBJ2-3; TRBD2 matches at 16 bases. The V gene's germline CDR1 is SGDLS and CDR2 YYNGEE. Unmatched junction bases numbered 12, after V lost 4 bases and J lost 4 bases. CDR3 length equals 19 residues. The CDR3 spells CASSPTPGTSGGAPDTQYF. The CDR3 nucleotides read TGTGCCAGCAGCCCTACACCGGGGACTAGCGGGGGGGCCCCAGATACGCAGTATTTT.

CDR3 DNA: TGTGCCAGCAGCAAAGGTACAGGCCGTTCACCCCTCCACTTT. Amino acids: CASSKGTGRSPLHF. The chain links TRBV21-1 to TRBJ1-6; the D call of TRBD1 is as the table states it, not checked on the DNA. TRBV21-1 is described as a pseudogene. There are 14 residues in the CDR3.

The gene calls are TRBV6-1 and TRBJ2-1; D is undetermined. Germline V gene lookup returns CDR1 MNHNS and CDR2 SASEGT. The CDR3 has 13 amino acids. V dropped 1 base and J dropped 10 bases, with 11 bases sitting between them. DNA for the CDR3: TGTGCCAGCAGTGAAGAGTGGAGAGGAGAGCAGTTCTTC. Amino acids: CASSEEWRGEQFF.

This clone has only a few counts. The chain joins TRBV5-1 to TRBJ2-4; D gene uncertain. V gave up 0 bases and J gave up 0 bases, with 4 bases separating them. The CDR3 is 14 amino acids. Germline assignment: CDR1 SGHRS and CDR2 YFSETQ. In DNA form, the CDR3 reads TGCGCCAGCAGCTTGGACCTAGCCAAAAACATTCAGTACTTC. Amino acid sequence: CASSLDLAKNIQYF.

This chain connects TRBV28 to TRBJ1-6; D is unresolved. V lost 4 bases to trimming and J lost 4 bases, with 17 bases between them. The CDR3 runs 17 residues. Per the germline V gene, CDR1 is MDHEN and CDR2 is SYDVKM. For the CDR3, the DNA is TGTGCCAGCAGTTCCAAAGGCGGATATTCTTATAATTCACCCCTCCACTTT. It is translated as CASSSKGGYSYNSPLHF.

This clone was counted between two and nine times. The rearrangement joins TRBV9 to TRBJ1-1; 11 nucleotides align to TRBD1. V gave up 4 bases and J gave up 3 bases; unmatched junction bases: 5. Per the germline V gene, CDR1 is SGDLS and CDR2 is YYNGEE. The CDR3 has 15 residues. The CDR3 DNA sequence: TGTGCCAGCAGCCCCAAGGGACAGGGGGACACTGAAGCTTTCTTT. This encodes CASSPKGQGDTEAFF.

The rearrangement links TRBV6-1 to TRBJ1-2, with D unclear. V dropped 4 bases and J dropped 4 bases, with 10 bases sitting between them. The CDR3 runs to 13 residues. Per the germline V gene, CDR1 is MNHNS and CDR2 is SASEGT. The CDR3 DNA follows: TGTGCCAGCAGTGCTGAACAAGGCTATGGCTACACCTTC. This codes for CASSAEQGYGYTF.

This clone was observed a single time. The genes are TRBV5-1 and TRBJ2-2, with TRBD2 identical over 8 bases. Trimming cost V 4 bases and J 1 base; bases outside gene matches: 6. In germline, CDR1 is SGHRS, CDR2 YFSETQ. This CDR3 has 16 amino acids. CDR3 region: CASSSSGTRNTGELFF. As DNA, the CDR3 is TGCGCCAGCAGCAGCTCCGGGACTAGGAACACCGGGGAGCTGTTTTTT.

This clone was seen a handful of times. V gene TRBV7-2 combines with J gene TRBJ2-1; D might be TRBD1 (6 bases). The CDR3 length is 15 residues. Germline CDR1 SGHTA, CDR2 FQGNSA. The germline V and J ends were trimmed by 6 bases and 9 bases, with 21 bases remaining between them. The chain's CDR3 is CASRSSRGWVGEQFF. In DNA, the CDR3 is TGTGCCAGCAGGTCGTCTAGGGGGTGGGTTGGTGAGCAGTTCTTC.

This clone was picked up a small number of times. The rearrangement uses TRBV28 and TRBJ1-1; D gene uncertain. Germline CDR1 and CDR2: MDHEN and SYDVKM. This CDR3 comprises 14 residues. Between the trimmed V and J ends, which lost 1 base and 5 bases, there was a span of 11 bases. The CDR3 sequence is CASSLYTGRTEAFF. DNA for the CDR3: TGTGCCAGCAGTTTATACACCGGGAGGACTGAAGCTTTCTTT.

This clone was found a few times. The sample contains more than one DNA sequence encoding this CDR3. The chain recombines TRBV6-5 with TRBJ1-2; TRBD1 matches at 9 bases. This CDR3 spans 15 amino acids. V dropped 2 bases and J dropped 4; count of bases not matched to a gene: 5. Germline loops: CDR1 MNHEY, CDR2 SVGAGI. In DNA, the CDR3 is TGTGCCAGCAGTTACGGGACAGGGCGTACCTATGGCTACACCTTC. Its protein is CASSYGTGRTYGYTF.

This chain connects TRBV29-1 to TRBJ2-3, with TRBD1 matching over 11 bases. The CDR3 covers 16 residues. Trimming took 3 bases from V and 2 from J; bases not matched to a gene: 7. The germline CDR1 and CDR2 sequences are SQVTM and ANQGSEA. The CDR3 region is CSVEDRGRVATDTQYF. The CDR3 nucleotides read TGCAGCGTTGAGGACAGGGGGCGCGTTGCCACAGATACGCAGTATTTT.

This clone was counted only a few times. The chain is built from TRBV7-9 and TRBJ2-1, with a possible D match to TRBD2 (5 bases). Per germline, CDR1 SEHNR and CDR2 FQNEAQ (reference sequence). There are 13 residues in the CDR3. Trimming removed 0 bases from V and 12 bases from J, with 12 bases in between. The CDR3 nucleotides read TGTGCCAGCAGCTTAGCGGGGAGTGTGGCGCAGTTCTTC. Its protein is CASSLAGSVAQFF.

V is TRBV7-9 and J is TRBJ1-5, with D possibly being TRBD1 (5 bases). V lost 1 base to trimming and J lost 4 bases, with 11 bases between them. CDR1 and CDR2 (germline): SEHNR, FQNEAQ (reference sequence). The CDR3 runs 15 residues. CDR3 nucleotides: TGTGCCAGCAGCTTAGAGGGCGGGACGAATCAGCCCCAGCATTTT. Encoded protein: CASSLEGGTNQPQHF.

The rearrangement joins TRBV28 to TRBJ1-2; D may be TRBD1 (6 bases). This CDR3 comprises 13 residues. CDR1 and CDR2 from the germline V gene are MDHEN and SYDVKM. Trimming removed 0 bases from V and 8 bases from J, with 10 bases in between. The CDR3 loop is CASSLWAGEGYTF. The CDR3 DNA follows: TGTGCCAGCAGTTTATGGGCAGGGGAAGGCTACACCTTC.

This clone was seen more than once but under ten times. The rearrangement uses TRBV10-3 and TRBJ1-2; D perhaps matches TRBD1 (5 bases). The CDR3 has 14 amino acids. Trimming took off 7 bases at V and 5 bases at J, with 17 bases between the two ends. Germline V gives CDR1 ENHRY, CDR2 SYGVKD. The CDR3, as DNA: TGTGCCATCAAGGGTGGAGGGGAAGTATATGGCTACACCTTC. Amino acids: CAIKGGGEVYGYTF.